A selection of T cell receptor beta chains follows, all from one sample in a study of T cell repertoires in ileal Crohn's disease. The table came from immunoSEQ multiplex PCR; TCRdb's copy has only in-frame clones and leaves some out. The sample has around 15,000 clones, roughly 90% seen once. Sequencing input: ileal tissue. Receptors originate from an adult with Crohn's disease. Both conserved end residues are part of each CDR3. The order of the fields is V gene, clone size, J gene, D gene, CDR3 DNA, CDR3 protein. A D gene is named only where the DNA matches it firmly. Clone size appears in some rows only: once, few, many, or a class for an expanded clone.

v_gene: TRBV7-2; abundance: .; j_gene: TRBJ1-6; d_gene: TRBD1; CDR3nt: TGTGCCAGCAGAATACCGGGACAGGGAAGATCACCCCTCCACTTT; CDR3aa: CASRIPGQGRSPLHF
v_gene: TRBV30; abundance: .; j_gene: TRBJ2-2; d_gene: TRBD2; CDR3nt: TGTGCCTGGACCAAGTGGGGGGGTATGTTGAACACCGGGGAGCTGTTTTTT; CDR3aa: CAWTKWGGMLNTGELFF
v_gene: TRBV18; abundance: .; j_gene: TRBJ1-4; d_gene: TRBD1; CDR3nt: TGTGCCAGCTCACCAGGGCCAGGGGGGACTAATGAAAAACTGTTTTTT; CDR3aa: CASSPGPGGTNEKLFF
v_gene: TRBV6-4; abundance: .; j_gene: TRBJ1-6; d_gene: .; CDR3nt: TGTGCCAGCAGTGAACGGAAAAATTCACCCCTCCACTTT; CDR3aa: CASSERKNSPLHF
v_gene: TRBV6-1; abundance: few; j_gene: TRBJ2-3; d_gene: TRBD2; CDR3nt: TGTGCCATCGGTCCTCGGGGGGATCCCACAGATACGCAGTATTTT; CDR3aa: CAIGPRGDPTDTQYF
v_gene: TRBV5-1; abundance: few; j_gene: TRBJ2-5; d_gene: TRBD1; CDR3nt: TGCGCCAGCAGCCCAGGGGGCTTTGTCCAAGAGACCCAGTACTTC; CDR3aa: CASSPGGFVQETQYF
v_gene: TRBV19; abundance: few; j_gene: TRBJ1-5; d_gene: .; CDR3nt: TGTGCCAGTAGTATAAGGGAAGGTGTCAATCAGCCCCAGCATTTT; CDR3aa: CASSIREGVNQPQHF
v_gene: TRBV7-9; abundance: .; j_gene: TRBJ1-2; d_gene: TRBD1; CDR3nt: TGTGCCAGCAGCACGACAGGGGGGCATGCAGGCTACACCTTC; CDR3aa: CASSTTGGHAGYTF
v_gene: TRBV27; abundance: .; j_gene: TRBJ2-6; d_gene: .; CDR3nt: TGTGCCAGCAGTTGGGTCCGACAGTCTGGGGCCAACGTCCTGACTTTC; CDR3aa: CASSWVRQSGANVLTF
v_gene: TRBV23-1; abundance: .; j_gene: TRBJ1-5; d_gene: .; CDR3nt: TGCGCCAGCAGTCAGGTCGACCAGCCCCAGCATTTT; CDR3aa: CASSQVDQPQHF
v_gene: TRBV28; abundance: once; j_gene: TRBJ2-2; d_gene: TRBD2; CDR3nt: TGTGCCAGCAGGGGGACTAGCGGGAACACCGGGGAGCTGTTTTTT; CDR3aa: CASRGTSGNTGELFF
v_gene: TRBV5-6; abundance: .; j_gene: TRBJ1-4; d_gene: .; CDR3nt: TGTGCCAGCAGCTTGCGGGAATTCAGTGAAAAACTGTTTTTT; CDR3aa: CASSLREFSEKLFF
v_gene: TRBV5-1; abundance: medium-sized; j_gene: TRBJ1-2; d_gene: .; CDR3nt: TGCGCCAGCAGCCCAGGGTCCGTCATTGGTGGCTACACCTTC; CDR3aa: CASSPGSVIGGYTF
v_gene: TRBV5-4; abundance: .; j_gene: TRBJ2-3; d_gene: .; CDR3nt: TGTGCCAGCAGCGAGGACCAATTTAGCACAGATACGCAGTATTTT; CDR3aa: CASSEDQFSTDTQYF
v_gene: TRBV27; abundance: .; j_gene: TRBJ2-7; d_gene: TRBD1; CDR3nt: TGTGCCAGCAGTTTTAAGGTGGGACAGGGGGCCTACGAGCAGTACTTC; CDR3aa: CASSFKVGQGAYEQYF
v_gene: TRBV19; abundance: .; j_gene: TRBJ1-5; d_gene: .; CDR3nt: TGTGCCAGTAGTGGAAGAGGGGGAATCAATCAGCCCCAGCATTTT; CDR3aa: CASSGRGGINQPQHF
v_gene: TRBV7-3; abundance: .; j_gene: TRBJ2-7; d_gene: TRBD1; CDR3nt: TGTGCCAGCAGCTTAAACCCGACAGGGGCGAACGAGCAGTACTTC; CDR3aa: CASSLNPTGANEQYF
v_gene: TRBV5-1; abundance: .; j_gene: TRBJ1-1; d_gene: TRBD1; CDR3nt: TGCGCCAGCAGCTCCTCCGGGACAGGTAACACTGAAGCTTTCTTT; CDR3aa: CASSSSGTGNTEAFF
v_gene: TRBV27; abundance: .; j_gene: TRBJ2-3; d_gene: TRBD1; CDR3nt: TGTGCCAGCAGTTTATACAGGGGCGCAGATACGCAGTATTTT; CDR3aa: CASSLYRGADTQYF
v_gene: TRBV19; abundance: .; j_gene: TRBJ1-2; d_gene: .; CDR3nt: TGTGCCAGTAAGACAAAAACTAACTATGGCTACACCTTC; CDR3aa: CASKTKTNYGYTF
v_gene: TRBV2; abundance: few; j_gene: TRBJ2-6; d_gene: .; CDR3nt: TGTGCCAGCAGTGGTACCTCTGGGGCCAACGTCCTGACTTTC; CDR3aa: CASSGTSGANVLTF
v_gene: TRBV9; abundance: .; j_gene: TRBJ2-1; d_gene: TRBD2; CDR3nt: TGTGCCAGCAGCGTACGAGCGGGGGGTTTGTGGAATGAGCAGTTCTTC; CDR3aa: CASSVRAGGLWNEQFF
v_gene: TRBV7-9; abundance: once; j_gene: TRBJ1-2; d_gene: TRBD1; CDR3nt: TGTGCCAGCAGCCTGGGACAGAACTATGGCTACACCTTC; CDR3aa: CASSLGQNYGYTF
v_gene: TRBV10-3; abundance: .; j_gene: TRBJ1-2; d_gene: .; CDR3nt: TGTGCCAGCGTACAGGGACCCAACTATGGCTACACCTTC; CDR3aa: CASVQGPNYGYTF
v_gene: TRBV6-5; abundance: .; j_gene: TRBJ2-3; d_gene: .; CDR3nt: TGTGCCAGCAGTTACCCAGGCACAGATACGCAGTATTTT; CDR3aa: CASSYPGTDTQYF
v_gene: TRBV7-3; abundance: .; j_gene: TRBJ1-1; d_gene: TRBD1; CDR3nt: TGTGCCAGCAGCTTATTCGGACAGGGCAAAGGCACTGAAGCTTTCTTT; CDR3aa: CASSLFGQGKGTEAFF
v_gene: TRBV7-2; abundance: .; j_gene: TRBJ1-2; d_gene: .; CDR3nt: TGTGCCAGCAGCTTTCGGGATGGCTACACCTTC; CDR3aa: CASSFRDGYTF
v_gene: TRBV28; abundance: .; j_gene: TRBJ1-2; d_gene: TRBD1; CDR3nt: TGTGCCAGCAGTTACGGACAGGGCCTTTCGTACTATGGCTACACCTTC; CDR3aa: CASSYGQGLSYYGYTF
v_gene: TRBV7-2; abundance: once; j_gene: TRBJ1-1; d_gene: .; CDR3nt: TGTGCCAGCAGTTGGGGGGTAGGAAACACTGAAGCTTTCTTT; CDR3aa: CASSWGVGNTEAFF